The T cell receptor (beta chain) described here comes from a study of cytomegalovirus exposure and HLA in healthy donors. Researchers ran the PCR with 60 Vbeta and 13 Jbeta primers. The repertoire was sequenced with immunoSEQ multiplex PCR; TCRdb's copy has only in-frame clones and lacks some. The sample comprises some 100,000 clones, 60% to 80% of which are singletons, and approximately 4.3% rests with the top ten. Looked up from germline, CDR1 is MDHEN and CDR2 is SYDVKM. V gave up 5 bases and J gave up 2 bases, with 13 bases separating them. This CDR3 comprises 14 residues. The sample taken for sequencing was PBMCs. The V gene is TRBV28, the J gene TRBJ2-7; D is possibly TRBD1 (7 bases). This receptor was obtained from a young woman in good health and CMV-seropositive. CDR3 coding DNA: TGTGCCAGCAGTGGAGGGACAGCCCCCTACGAGCAGTACTTC. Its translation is CASSGGTAPYEQYF.